This TCR beta chain was identified during a study of human T cells and chemical hapten exposure (dated by TCRdb to the early 2020s). In terms of the full investigation: For sensitization, 2% DPC in acetone was applied to a roughly 2 cm by roughly 2 cm area of upper inner arm skin. Patients additionally received weekly therapeutic DPC doses to the scalp throughout the approximately 25-week study period. Patch testing was done on the upper back using Finn chambers containing 0.01% DPC, and results were scored after 6 days according to International Contact Dermatitis Research Group standards. Alopecia areata with under or over 50% scalp involvement, alopecia totalis and alopecia universalis were represented in the patient cohort, which was mostly female. Libraries were pooled for sequencing, and variation in per-sample TCR yields was attributed mainly to small differences in library volumes within the pool. In alopecia patients, the study followed how the peripheral blood TCR repertoire changed in vivo over primary and secondary sensitization to diphenylcyclopropenone (DPC), a hapten. Blood samples were taken from patients before sensitization (week 0) and then at 2, 6 and about 24 weeks after DPC sensitization. Twenty-nine alopecia patients provided blood for TCR sequencing at one to four time points (pre-sensitization, 2, 6 and 24 weeks). Summary of the overall study and its limitations: Repeated subsampling changed both the strength of the expansion versus patch-test correlation and the threshold at which the correlation became significant. Because all patients had alopecia, a presumed autoimmune disease, the immune response of the patients might differ from that of healthy individuals. No change with DPC sensitization was found in the number of TCRs above 1 in 1000 frequency, and no evidence of global repertoire structure alterations was found. Significantly more large CDR3 similarity clusters were formed by expanded TCRs than by pre-sensitization or healthy control sets, consistent with antigen-driven responses. Patch test score correlated positively with the number of PT1 expanded TCRs, reaching significance at thresholds 8, 16 and 32 but not at 4.

From its cysteine to its phenylalanine, the CDR3 spans 12 amino acids. Of all the DNA, just the CDR3 is kept, 36 bases in frame from base 1. As encoded in the germline V gene, CDR1 is ENHRY while CDR2 is SYGVKD. The junction shows trimming of 8 bases on V and 4 bases on J, plus 11 bases between the germline ends. This sample's time point label indicates: pre-sensitization, week 0. The treatment or condition label on this specimen signifies: therapeutic diphenylcyclopropenone sensitization with weekly scalp DPC. At every patch-test visit, the blood draw took place before the patch test was put on. Patients were eligible if aged 18 to 70, diagnosed with alopecia and judged suitable for DPC therapy, and pregnant patients were excluded. Total RNA was extracted from unfractionated whole blood that had been collected in Tempus Blood RNA tubes. The library relied on RACE. TCRdb records NextSeq 500 as the sequencer. Library preparation attached unique molecular identifiers to individual cDNA molecules for quantitative, reproducible TCR counting. Both TCR alpha and TCR beta chains were sequenced from each blood RNA sample. As for the authors' bioinformatics: Samples had a median of 95,638 TCRs, with a range from roughly 23,224 to 750,000. The Decombinator software suite was used to annotate the V, J and CDR3 of the TCR reads. For PS versus PT1 abundance plots, all samples were subsampled to the same number of TCRs (28,000). TCRs were defined as expanded if absent before sensitization and observed at least eight times at the 2-week time point. Using fastp at Q25 and MiXCR, TCRdb reprocessed the public reads and kept productive beta chains. Identical CDR3 proteins give one entry, which carries the most common genes and DNA. The V and J calls were not made by the authors but by TCRdb's processing. A total of about 80,000 distinct CDR3 sequences appear in this sample, 14% of them only once. Approximately 4.5% of the sample is taken by the ten largest.

This clonotype was detected a few times. Its recognized antigen is unknown. No qualities accompany the bases; no much larger clone lies one base away. This receptor was taken from a woman between 50 and 59 years old with alopecia areata. Some clones in this sample may be carry-over from other donors' samples. This sample comprised whole blood, obtained in connection with sensitization to the hapten diphenylcyclopropenone (DPC). The rearrangement combines TRBV10-3 with TRBJ1-2, with the D gene too uncertain to name. The base sequence is TGTGCCATCTACAACGACATCTATGGCTACACCTTC. It codes for CAIYNDIYGYTF.